This entry is about one T cell receptor beta chain. The antigen is unknown. Other nucleotide sequences from this sample produce the same CDR3. The trim removed 5 bases at V and 7 bases at J, leaving 7 bases unmatched. CDR3 size: 14 residues. Germline lookup yields CDR1 MDHEN and CDR2 SYDVKM. Measured with immunoSEQ multiplex PCR; TCRdb has only the in-frame clones, and not every one. The sample contains just under 95,000 clones, over 70% of which appear only once. These data come from a study of memory CD4+ T cells and cytomegalovirus serostatus. The sort gate was single viable CD3+CD4+CD8-CD45RO+ cells for memory CD4+ T cells. General study points: The CMV-associated TCR signature appears largely within the CD4+ memory repertoire. A US-trained random forest predicted CMV serostatus with median AUC around 0.93. Of more than 150 reported CMV TCRbeta sequences, roughly 70 were found in memory CD4+ repertoires.

The TCR was taken from an adult in good health and CMV-seropositive. The chain links TRBV28 to TRBJ1-5; 8 bases are shared with TRBD1. Sequencing was carried out using memory CD4+ T cells from blood. The CDR3 region has the DNA TGTGCCAGCAGTCCCGGACAGGGCCGGCAGCCCCAGCATTTT. Its translation is CASSPGQGRQPQHF. Supplemented by reference TRBV28 and TRBJ1-5, the full variable domain reads DVKVTQSSRYLVKRTGEKVFLECVQDMDHENMFWYRQDPGLGLRLIYFSYDVKMKEKGDIPEGYSVSREKKERFSLILESASTNQTSMYLCASSPGQGRQPQHFGDGTRLSIL.